This TCR beta chain derives from a study of CD8+ T cells in alopecia areata. Study-wide results and limits: Uncertain still, given a single nonresponder, is whether baseline CD8+ expansion links to response. Whereas mice showed it more clearly, TCR sharing across patients was murkier, possibly because of HLA.

As regards this clone: The antigen is unknown.

Reverse transcribed after extraction, RNA yielded cDNA as the sequencing template. Profiling relied on immunoSEQ multiplex PCR, and the TCRdb table lists in-frame clones only, not all of them. The sample has approximately 150,000 clones; about 86% are singletons. As for treatment: oral pan-JAK inhibitor, 5-10 mg twice daily. The investigators collected lesional scalp punch biopsies and peripheral blood from alopecia areata patients. Germline CDR1 is SQVTM and CDR2 is ANQGSEA. CDR3 size: 12 residues. Trimming removed 4 bases at V and 7 bases at J, with 11 bases between. The receptor's source is a human donor with alopecia areata. The rearrangement uses TRBV29-1 and TRBJ2-1; the D is unclear. The source material was CD8+ T cells sorted from blood, sampled at week 4, from a patient treated with tofacitinib. The CDR3 DNA reads TGCAGCGTTGGGTGGTGGGGAAATGAGCAGTTCTTC. Protein: CSVGWWGNEQFF.